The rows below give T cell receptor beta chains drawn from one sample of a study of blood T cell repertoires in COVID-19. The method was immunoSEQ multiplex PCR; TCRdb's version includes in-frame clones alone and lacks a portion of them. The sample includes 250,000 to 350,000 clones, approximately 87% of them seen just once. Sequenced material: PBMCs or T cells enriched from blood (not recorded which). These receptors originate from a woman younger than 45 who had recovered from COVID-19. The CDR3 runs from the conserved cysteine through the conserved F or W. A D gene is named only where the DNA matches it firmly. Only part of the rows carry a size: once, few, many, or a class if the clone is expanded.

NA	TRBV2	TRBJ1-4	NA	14	TGTGCCAGCACTGAGATGCAGGGTAATGAAAAACTGTTTTTT	CASTEMQGNEKLFF
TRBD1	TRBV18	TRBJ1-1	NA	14	TGTGCCAGCTCACCACAGGGGGCGAACACTGAAGCTTTCTTT	CASSPQGANTEAFF
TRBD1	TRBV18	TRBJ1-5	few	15	TGTGCCAGCTCACCGATACAGGGGTTGAATCAGCCCCAGCATTTT	CASSPIQGLNQPQHF
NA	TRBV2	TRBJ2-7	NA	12	TGTGCCAGCACGTCTGGAGGCTACGAGCAGTACTTC	CASTSGGYEQYF
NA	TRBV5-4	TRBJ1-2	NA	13	TGTGCCAGCAACTCGGGAGGAAACTATGGCTACACCTTC	CASNSGGNYGYTF
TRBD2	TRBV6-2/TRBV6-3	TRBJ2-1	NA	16	TGTGCCAGCAGTTACACTCTAGCGGGGGGCAACAATGAGCAGTTCTTC	CASSYTLAGGNNEQFF
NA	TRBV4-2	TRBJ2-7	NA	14	TGTGCCAGCAGCCAAGATGGCGGTTCCTACGAGCAGTACTTC	CASSQDGGSYEQYF
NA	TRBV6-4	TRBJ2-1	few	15	TGTGCCAGCAGTGACGGTCACTCCTCCTACAATGAGCAGTTCTTC	CASSDGHSSYNEQFF
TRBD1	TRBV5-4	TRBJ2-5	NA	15	TGTGCCAGCAGCTCTCCGGGACAGGGAGGAGAGACCCAGTACTTC	CASSSPGQGGETQYF
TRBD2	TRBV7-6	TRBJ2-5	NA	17	TGTGCCAGCAGCTTAAGGCCGAGCGGGGGATTCCAAGAGACCCAGTACTTC	CASSLRPSGGFQETQYF
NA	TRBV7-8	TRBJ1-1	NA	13	TGTGCCAGCAGCTCGCTAGGGGCCACTGAAGCTTTCTTT	CASSSLGATEAFF
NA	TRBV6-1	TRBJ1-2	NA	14	TGTGCCAGCAGTGAAGATCCACAGGTCTTTGGCTACACCTTC	CASSEDPQVFGYTF
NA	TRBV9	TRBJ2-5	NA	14	TGTGCCAGCAGCGTACAACCTACCCAAGAGACCCAGTACTTC	CASSVQPTQETQYF
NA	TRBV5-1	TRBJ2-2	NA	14	TGCGCCAGCAGGGTACAGGACAGATCCGGGGAGCTGTTTTTT	CASRVQDRSGELFF
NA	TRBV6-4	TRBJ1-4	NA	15	TGTGCCAGCACTCCCGACACCCTTCAAAATGAAAAACTGTTTTTT	CASTPDTLQNEKLFF
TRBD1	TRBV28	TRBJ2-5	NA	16	TGTGCCAGCAGTTTCCCCGGGACAGGGGTAGGAGAGACCCAGTACTTC	CASSFPGTGVGETQYF
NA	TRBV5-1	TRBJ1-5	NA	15	TGCGCCAGCAGCCCTCCGGACAGCAGAAATCAGCCCCAGCATTTT	CASSPPDSRNQPQHF
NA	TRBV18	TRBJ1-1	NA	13	TGTGCCAGCACGGGGGAGGTTCAAGCTGAAGCTTTCTTT	CASTGEVQAEAFF
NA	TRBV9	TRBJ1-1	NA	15	TGTGCCAGCAGCGTAGGTCCGCGGGCGAACACTGAAGCTTTCTTT	CASSVGPRANTEAFF
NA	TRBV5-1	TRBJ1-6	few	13	TGCGCCAGCAAGGAGTCCTATAATTCACCCCTCCACTTT	CASKESYNSPLHF
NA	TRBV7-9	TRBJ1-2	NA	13	TGTGCCAGCTACTTGCAGGGTAACTATGGCTACACCTTC	CASYLQGNYGYTF
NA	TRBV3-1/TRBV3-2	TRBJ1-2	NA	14	TGTGCCACCGGCCTTAGGGGCGTTAACTATGGCTACACCTTC	CATGLRGVNYGYTF
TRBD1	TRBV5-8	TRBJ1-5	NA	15	TGTGCCAGCAGCTTTCGGACAGGCAGAAATCAGCCCCAGCATTTT	CASSFRTGRNQPQHF
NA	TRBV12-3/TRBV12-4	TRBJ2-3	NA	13	TGTGCCACCCAGGACAGTTCCTCAGATACGCAGTATTTT	CATQDSSSDTQYF
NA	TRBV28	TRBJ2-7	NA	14	TGTGCCAGCAGTTTTAGTGGGGAGTTCAACGAGCAGTACTTC	CASSFSGEFNEQYF
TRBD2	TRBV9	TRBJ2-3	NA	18	TGTGCCAGCAGCGTCCCTACTAGCGGGGGGGCCTGGAGAGATACGCAGTATTTT	CASSVPTSGGAWRDTQYF
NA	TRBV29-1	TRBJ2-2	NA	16	TGCAGCGTTGAAGATCCCTCACTCGGACATCCCGGGGAGCTGTTTTTT	CSVEDPSLGHPGELFF
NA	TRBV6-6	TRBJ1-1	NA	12	TGTGCCAGCTGGCCCCCGAACACTGAAGCTTTCTTT	CASWPPNTEAFF
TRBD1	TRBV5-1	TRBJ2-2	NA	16	TGCGCCAGCAGCTTGGTCGGACAGGGGTACACCGGGGAGCTGTTTTTT	CASSLVGQGYTGELFF
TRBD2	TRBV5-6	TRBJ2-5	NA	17	TGTGCCAGCAGACCTCCGGGACTAGCGGGGGCACAAGAGACCCAGTACTTC	CASRPPGLAGAQETQYF
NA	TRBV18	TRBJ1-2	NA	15	TGTGCCAGCTCACTGACAGCACAGACAGTACATGGCTACACCTTC	CASSLTAQTVHGYTF
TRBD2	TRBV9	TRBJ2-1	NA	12	TGTGCCAGCAGCGTAGTCGGGGGGAGGCAGTTCTTC	CASSVVGGRQFF
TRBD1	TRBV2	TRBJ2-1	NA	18	TGTGCCAGCAATGTCCCCACCTACCGACAGGGGGCCAGCAATGAGCAGTTCTTC	CASNVPTYRQGASNEQFF
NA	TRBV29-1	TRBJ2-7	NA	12	TGCAGCGTTGAAGTCTCCGGCTACGAGCAGTACTTC	CSVEVSGYEQYF
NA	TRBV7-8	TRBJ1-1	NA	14	TGTGCCAGCAGCCCCAGGAATACGAACACTGAAGCTTTCTTT	CASSPRNTNTEAFF
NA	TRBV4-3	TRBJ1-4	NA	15	TGCGCCAGCAGTCAGACGGGGGGGGCTAATGAAAAACTGTTTTTT	CASSQTGGANEKLFF
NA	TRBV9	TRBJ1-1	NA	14	TGTGCCAGCAGCGTAGAGGGAGGGGTGACTGAAGCTTTCTTT	CASSVEGGVTEAFF
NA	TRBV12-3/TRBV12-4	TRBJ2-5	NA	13	TGTGCCAGCAGTATGTGGGGAGGCGAGACCCAGTACTTC	CASSMWGGETQYF